Sequencing of this TCR beta chain was carried out in a study of T-cell reconstitution after alpha-beta-depleted transplantation in children. Unique molecular identifiers tagged the TCRbeta library. MiXCR was run by TCRdb on the PCR reads, yielding one entry per CDR3 protein. The table lists 500,000 to 600,000 distinct CDR3 sequences, over 25% of them singletons, with about 35% in the top ten. The V and J ends lost 0 bases and 11 bases, in that order; junction bases with no gene match: 11. From germline, CDR1 is SGHRS and CDR2 YFSETQ. The CDR3 extends over 16 amino acids. The sample consisted of PBMCs, taken before TCRalphabeta/CD19-depleted stem cell transplant. The sequence was obtained from a boy younger than two with Wiskott-Aldrich syndrome, due to receive a stem cell transplant. The genes are TRBV5-1 and TRBJ2-3; 11 bases fit TRBD1. The CDR3 sequence is CASSLAVGTGGIKQYF. The CDR3 coding sequence is TGCGCCAGCAGCTTGGCCGTCGGGACAGGGGGAATTAAGCAGTATTTT.